These 21 T cell receptor beta chains originate from one sample sequenced in a study of PD-1 blockade in classical Hodgkin lymphoma. Each patient experienced a relapse that followed autologous stem cell transplantation, and brentuximab vedotin exposure varied. Sequencing was performed with immunoSEQ multiplex PCR; in TCRdb, only in-frame clones are kept and a portion is missing. Here the sample spans about 46,000 clones, about three quarters being singletons. The sample was peripheral blood mononuclear cells (PBMCs), taken at baseline. The receptors were gathered from a human donor with classical Hodgkin lymphoma.

In nucleotides, the CDR3 is TGTGCCAGCAGTTTATTCCCCCAACTAGCGGGGGGAGCTGCCGCTGGGAATGAGCAGTTCTTC. Its translation: CASSLFPQLAGGAAAGNEQFF. The chain combines TRBV27 with TRBJ2-1; 12 positions match TRBD2. Germline CDR1 is MNHEY and CDR2 is SMNVEV (reference sequence). This CDR3 has 21 residues. J was trimmed by 7 bases and V by 1 base; bases with no gene match: 20.

The chain links TRBV7-8 to TRBJ2-2, with D possibly called TRBD1 or TRBD2 (6 bases each). Trimming left V 1 base short and J 0 bases short, with 15 bases between. CDR3 length equals 18 residues. Per the germline V gene, CDR1 is SGHVS and CDR2 is FQNEAQ. Written as DNA, the CDR3 is TGTGCCAGCAGCTTAGAAGGGGGGCACATCGCGAACACCGGGGAGCTGTTTTTT. The encoded protein is CASSLEGGHIANTGELFF.

This clone was seen only a few times. The chain couples TRBV19 to TRBJ2-2; TRBD2 aligns across 11 bases. Unmatched junction bases numbered 6, after V lost 8 bases and J lost 4 bases. This CDR3 contains 15 residues. CDR1 and CDR2 (germline): LNHDA, SQIVND (reference sequence). CDR3 residues: CASGRLAGFTGELFF. For the CDR3, the DNA is TGTGCCAGTGGTAGACTAGCGGGATTCACCGGGGAGCTGTTTTTT.

This clone was recorded a few times. This chain uses TRBV10-3 with TRBJ2-1; tentative D call: TRBD2 (6 bases). Germline loops: CDR1 ENHRY, CDR2 SYGVKD. The CDR3 covers 14 residues. V was pared by 9 bases and J by 1 base, with 13 bases between. CDR3 region: CAILGGGSYNEQFF. The CDR3 nucleotides read TGTGCCATACTGGGGGGTGGGTCCTACAATGAGCAGTTCTTC.

The table lists this clone with a few counts. The chain's CDR3 is CASSIDRWQPQHF. CDR3 nucleotides: TGTGCCAGTAGTATAGATCGGTGGCAGCCCCAGCATTTT. The V and J genes are TRBV19 and TRBJ1-5; D is unresolved. The CDR3 has 13 residues. V was clipped by 0 bases and J by 7 bases, with 7 bases between them. Per the germline V gene, CDR1 is LNHDA and CDR2 is SQIVND (reference sequence).

This sequence joins TRBV19 and TRBJ1-5; no reliable D call. The germline V gene has CDR1 LNHDA and CDR2 SQIVND (reference sequence). The germline V and J ends were trimmed by 3 bases and 3 bases, with 15 bases remaining between them. This CDR3 region has 16 residues. The CDR3 DNA follows: TGTGCCAGTAGTATCGGCAGGAGCAATGTCAATCAGCCCCAGCATTTT. It translates to CASSIGRSNVNQPQHF.

CDR3 protein: CASSLAAEQGYYGYTF. The CDR3 bases are TGCGCCAGCAGCTTGGCCGCGGAACAGGGGTACTATGGCTACACCTTC. The chain is built from TRBV5-1 and TRBJ1-2; 7 nucleotides match TRBD1. Trimming removed 0 bases from V and 3 bases from J; junction bases left unmatched: 8. Germline values: CDR1 SGHRS, CDR2 YFSETQ. The length of the CDR3 is 16 residues.

The rearrangement links TRBV9 to TRBJ2-3; 12 bases are shared with TRBD2. Trimming at V came to 1 base and at J to 2 bases, leaving 2 bases not matched to a gene. Germline V gives CDR1 SGDLS, CDR2 YYNGEE. CDR3 length: 16 residues. The DNA for the CDR3 is TGTGCCAGCAGCGTACCTAGCGGGGGGGCCACAGATACGCAGTATTTT. Encoded protein: CASSVPSGGATDTQYF. Full variable domain (rest looked up from reference TRBV9 and TRBJ2-3): DSGVTQTPKHLITATGQRVTLRCSPRSGDLSVYWYQQSLDQGLQFLIQYYNGEERAKGNILERFSAQQFPDLHSELNLSSLELGDSALYFCASSVPSGGATDTQYFGPGTRLTVL.

In DNA, the CDR3 is TGTGCCAGCAGCACTCAAGCGGGAGGGTTGACAGATACGCAGTATTTT. Its protein is CASSTQAGGLTDTQYF. The chain is built from TRBV9 and TRBJ2-3, with TRBD2 identical over 10 bases. V was clipped by 4 bases and J by 3 bases; unmatched bases: 8. CDR1 is SGDLS and CDR2 is YYNGEE in the germline V gene. This CDR3 is 16 amino acids long.

CDR3 protein: CSVVYRDRGLEQYF. In DNA, the CDR3 is TGCAGCGTTGTTTACCGGGACAGGGGGCTCGAGCAGTACTTC. V usage is TRBV29-1 and J usage is TRBJ2-7; 12 bases map to TRBD1. The V and J ends lost 4 bases and 6 bases, in that order; junction bases with no gene match: 7. This CDR3 spans 14 amino acids. Looked up from germline, CDR1 is SQVTM and CDR2 is ANQGSEA.

The chain uses TRBV7-6 and TRBJ2-5, with 11 bases lining up with TRBD1. Germline trimming cut 1 base from V and 4 bases from J; bases unmatched to any gene: 2. Germline CDR1 is SGHVS and CDR2 is FNYEAQ. This CDR3 is built from 15 residues. The CDR3 here is CASSLGTGGGETQYF. The CDR3 DNA reads as TGTGCCAGCAGCTTAGGGACAGGGGGCGGAGAGACCCAGTACTTC.

This sequence joins TRBV9 and TRBJ1-2; 8 bases agree with TRBD1. V shed 4 bases and J 3 bases; nucleotides not matched to a gene: 2. Looked up from germline, CDR1 is SGDLS and CDR2 is YYNGEE. CDR3 length: 13 residues. The CDR3 region is CASSTGGDYGYTF. The CDR3 DNA sequence: TGTGCCAGCAGCACAGGGGGGGACTATGGCTACACCTTC.

The gene calls are TRBV9 and TRBJ2-3; tentative D call: TRBD1 (6 bases). The CDR3 is 17 amino acids. The germline V gene has CDR1 SGDLS and CDR2 YYNGEE. Trimming took off 4 bases at V and 3 bases at J, with 21 bases between the two ends. The CDR3 nucleotides are TGTGCCAGCAGCCGTAGGCCTCAGGGGTTGGGGACAGATACGCAGTATTTT. Amino acids: CASSRRPQGLGTDTQYF.

The chain links TRBV19 to TRBJ2-2; the D gene is possibly TRBD1 (6 bases). Germline V gives CDR1 LNHDA, CDR2 SQIVND (reference sequence). CDR3 length: 15 residues. The ends were cut back, 8 bases at V and 6 bases at J, with 19 bases in the middle. The CDR3 DNA reads as TGTGCCAGTCGCCTCCGGGACACCGGGGCCGGGGAGCTGTTTTTT. Encoded protein: CASRLRDTGAGELFF.

The chain combines TRBV19 with TRBJ2-5; 8 nucleotides agree with TRBD2. The length of the CDR3 is 15 residues. Germline CDR1 and CDR2: LNHDA and SQIVND (reference sequence). The J segment lost 5 bases and the V segment lost 6 bases, leaving 11 bases of the junction unmatched. This CDR3 reads CASSNEGLGAETQYF. DNA of the CDR3: TGTGCCAGTAGCAACGAGGGACTAGGGGCGGAGACCCAGTACTTC.

Concerning this clone itself: A read error may account for a junction end that differs from germline. The V gene is TRBV7-9, the J gene TRBJ2-5, with D hard to call. The CDR3 sequence is 14 residues long. Germline CDR1 and CDR2: SEHNR and FQNEAQ (reference sequence). CDR3 residues: CASSQRTDQETQYF. The CDR3 DNA reads as TGTGCCAGCAGCCAACGGACGGACCAGGAGACCCAGTACTTC.

The table lists this clone with a few counts. The V and J genes are TRBV7-9 and TRBJ1-5; 7 bases match TRBD1. V dropped 6 bases and J dropped 3; count of bases not matched to a gene: 5. The CDR3 extends over 14 amino acids. Germline CDR1 and CDR2: SEHNR and FQNEAQ (reference sequence). For the CDR3, the DNA is TGTGCCAGCAGTCAGGGGGGGAACAATCAGCCCCAGCATTTT. As protein: CASSQGGNNQPQHF.

The rearrangement joins TRBV2 to TRBJ1-6, with 8 bases aligning to TRBD1. Germline V CDR1 and CDR2: SNHLY, FYNNEI. The V segment lost 6 bases and the J segment 5 bases; nucleotides outside the gene matches: 6. This CDR3 contains 15 residues. In nucleotides, the CDR3 is TGTGCCAGCAGCGTAAGACAGGGGAATAATTCACCCCTCCACTTT. It translates to CASSVRQGNNSPLHF.

The chain combines TRBV2 with TRBJ1-3; D gene unclear. Per the germline V gene, CDR1 is SNHLY and CDR2 is FYNNEI. This CDR3 contains 15 residues. V shed 4 bases and J shed 0 bases, with 10 bases lying between them. CDR3 loop: CASSARPDSGNTIYF. CDR3 nucleotide sequence: TGTGCCAGCAGTGCTCGGCCAGACTCTGGAAACACCATATATTTT. Combining the CDR3 with reference TRBV2 and TRBJ1-3 gives the whole variable domain EPEVTQTPSHQVTQMGQEVILRCVPISNHLYFYWYRQILGQKVEFLVSFYNNEISEKSEIFDDQFSVERPDGSNFTLKIRSTKLEDSAMYFCASSARPDSGNTIYFGEGSWLTVV.

V is TRBV2 and J is TRBJ1-2, with D possibly being TRBD1 (6 bases). Trimming cost V 8 bases and J 4 bases, with 17 bases left between them. Germline V CDR1 and CDR2: SNHLY, FYNNEI. This CDR3 has 14 amino acids. The CDR3 region is CASRYSTGFYGYTF. The CDR3 nucleotides read TGTGCCAGCCGTTACTCGACAGGATTCTATGGCTACACCTTC.

The chain carries TRBV7-6 and TRBJ2-5; TRBD1 agrees at 8 bases. Germline V lookup: CDR1 SGHVS, CDR2 FNYEAQ. V was pared by 4 bases and J by 5 bases, with 6 bases of the junction left unmatched. The CDR3 extends over 14 amino acids. The chain's CDR3 is CASSWTGTRETQYF. Written as DNA, the CDR3 is TGTGCCAGCAGCTGGACAGGGACGCGGGAGACCCAGTACTTC.